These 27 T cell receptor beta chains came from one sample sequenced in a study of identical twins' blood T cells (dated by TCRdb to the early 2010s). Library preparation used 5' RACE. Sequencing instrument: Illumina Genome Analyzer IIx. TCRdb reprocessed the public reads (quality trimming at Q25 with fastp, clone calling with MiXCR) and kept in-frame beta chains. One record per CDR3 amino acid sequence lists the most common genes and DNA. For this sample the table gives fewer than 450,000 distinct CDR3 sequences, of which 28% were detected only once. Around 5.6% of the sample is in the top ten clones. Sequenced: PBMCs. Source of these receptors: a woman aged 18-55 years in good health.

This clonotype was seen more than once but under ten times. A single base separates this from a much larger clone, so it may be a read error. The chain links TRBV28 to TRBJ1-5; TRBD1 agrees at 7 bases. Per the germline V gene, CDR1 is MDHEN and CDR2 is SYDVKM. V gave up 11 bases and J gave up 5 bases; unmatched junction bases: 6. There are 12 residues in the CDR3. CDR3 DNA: TGTGCCGCCGGGACAGCTTATCAGCCCCAGCATTTT. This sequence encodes CAAGTAYQPQHF.

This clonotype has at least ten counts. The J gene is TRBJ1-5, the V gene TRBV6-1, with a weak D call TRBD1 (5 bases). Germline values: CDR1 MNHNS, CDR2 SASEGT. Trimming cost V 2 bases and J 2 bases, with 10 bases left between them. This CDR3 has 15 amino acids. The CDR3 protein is CASSEWRGGNQPQHF. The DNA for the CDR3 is TGTGCCAGCAGTGAATGGAGGGGAGGCAATCAGCCCCAGCATTTT.

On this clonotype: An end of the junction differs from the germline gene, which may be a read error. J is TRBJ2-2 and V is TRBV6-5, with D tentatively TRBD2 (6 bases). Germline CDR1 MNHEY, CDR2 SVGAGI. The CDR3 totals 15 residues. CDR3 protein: CASNKVYPNTGGLFF. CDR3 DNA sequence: TGTGCCAGCAATAAAGTTTACCCTAACACCGGGGGGCTGTTTTTT.

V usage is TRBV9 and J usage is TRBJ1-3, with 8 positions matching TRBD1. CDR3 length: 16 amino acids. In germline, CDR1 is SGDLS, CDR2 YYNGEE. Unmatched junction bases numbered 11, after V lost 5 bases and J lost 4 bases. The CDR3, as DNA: TGTGCCAGCAGTGGAGACAGGGGATCGGGCGGAAACACCATATATTTT. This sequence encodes CASSGDRGSGGNTIYF.

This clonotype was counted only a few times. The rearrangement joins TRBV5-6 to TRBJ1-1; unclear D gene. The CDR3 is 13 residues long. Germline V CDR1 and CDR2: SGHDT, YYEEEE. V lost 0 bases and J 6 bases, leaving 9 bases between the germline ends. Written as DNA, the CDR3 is TGTGCCAGCAGCTTGGAAGGGCGAGCTGAAGCTTTCTTT. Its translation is CASSLEGRAEAFF.

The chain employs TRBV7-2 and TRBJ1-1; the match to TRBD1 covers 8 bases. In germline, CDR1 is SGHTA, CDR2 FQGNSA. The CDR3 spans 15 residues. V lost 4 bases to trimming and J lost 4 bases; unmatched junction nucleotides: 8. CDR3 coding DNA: TGTGCCAGCAGCTCTAGACAGGGGCTTGGCACTGAAGCTTTCTTT. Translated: CASSSRQGLGTEAFF.

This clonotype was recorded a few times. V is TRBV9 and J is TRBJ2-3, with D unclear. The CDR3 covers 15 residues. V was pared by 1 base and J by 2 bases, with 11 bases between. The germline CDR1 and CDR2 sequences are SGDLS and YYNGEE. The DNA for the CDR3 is TGTGCCAGCAGCGTATACGGAGAAGACACAGATACGCAGTATTTT. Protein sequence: CASSVYGEDTDTQYF.

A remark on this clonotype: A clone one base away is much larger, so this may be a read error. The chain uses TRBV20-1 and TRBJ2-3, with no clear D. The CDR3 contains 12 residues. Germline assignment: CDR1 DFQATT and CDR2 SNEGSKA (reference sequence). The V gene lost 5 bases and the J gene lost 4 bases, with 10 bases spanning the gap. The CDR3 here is CSALREADTQYF. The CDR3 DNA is TGCAGTGCTCTCCGCGAGGCAGATACGCAGTATTTT.

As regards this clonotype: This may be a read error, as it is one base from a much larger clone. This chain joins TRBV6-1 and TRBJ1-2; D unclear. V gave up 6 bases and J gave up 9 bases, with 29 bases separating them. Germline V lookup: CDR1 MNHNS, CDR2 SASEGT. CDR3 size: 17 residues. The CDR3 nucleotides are TGTGCCAGCAGCCATGGGTTTCGAGGACGGATAGTCGGGTGCTACACCTTC. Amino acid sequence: CASSHGFRGRIVGCYTF.

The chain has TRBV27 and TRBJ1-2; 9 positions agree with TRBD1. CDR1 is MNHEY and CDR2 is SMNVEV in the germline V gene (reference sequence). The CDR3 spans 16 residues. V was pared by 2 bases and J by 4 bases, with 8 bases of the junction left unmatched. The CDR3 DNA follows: TGTGCCAGCAGTTTAGGGACCGGGACAGGGCCCTATGGCTACACCTTC. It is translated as CASSLGTGTGPYGYTF.

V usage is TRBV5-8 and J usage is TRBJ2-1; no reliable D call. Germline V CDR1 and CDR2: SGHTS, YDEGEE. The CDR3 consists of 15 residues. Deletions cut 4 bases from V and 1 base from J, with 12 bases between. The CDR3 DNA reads TGTGCCAGCAGCCCCCGGGTAGGGTCCTACAATGAGCAGTTCTTC. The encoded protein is CASSPRVGSYNEQFF.

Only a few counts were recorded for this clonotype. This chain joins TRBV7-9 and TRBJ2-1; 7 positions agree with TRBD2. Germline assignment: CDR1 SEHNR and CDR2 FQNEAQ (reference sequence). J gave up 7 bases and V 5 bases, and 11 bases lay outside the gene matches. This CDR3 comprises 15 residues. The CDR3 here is CASSPQAGRGNEQFF. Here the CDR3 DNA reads TGTGCCAGCAGCCCACAAGCGGGGCGAGGTAATGAGCAGTTCTTC.

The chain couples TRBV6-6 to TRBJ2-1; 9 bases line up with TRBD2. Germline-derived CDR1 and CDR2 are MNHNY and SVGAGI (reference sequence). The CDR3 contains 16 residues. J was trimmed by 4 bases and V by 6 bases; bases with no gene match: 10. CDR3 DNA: TGTGCCAGCAGAAATGGACTAGCGAGTCATTACAATGAGCAGTTCTTC. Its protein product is CASRNGLASHYNEQFF.

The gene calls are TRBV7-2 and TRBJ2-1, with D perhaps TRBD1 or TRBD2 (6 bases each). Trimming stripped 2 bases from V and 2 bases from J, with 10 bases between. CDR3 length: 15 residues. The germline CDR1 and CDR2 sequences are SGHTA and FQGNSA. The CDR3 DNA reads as TGTGCCAGCAGCTTAATCGGGGGCGCCTACAATGAGCAGTTCTTC. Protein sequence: CASSLIGGAYNEQFF. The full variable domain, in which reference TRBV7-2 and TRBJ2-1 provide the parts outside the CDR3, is GAGVSQSPSNKVTEKGKDVELRCDPISGHTALYWYRQSLGQGLEFLIYFQGNSAPDKSGLPSDRFSAERTGGSVSTLTIQRTQQEDSAVYLCASSLIGGAYNEQFFGPGTRLTVL.

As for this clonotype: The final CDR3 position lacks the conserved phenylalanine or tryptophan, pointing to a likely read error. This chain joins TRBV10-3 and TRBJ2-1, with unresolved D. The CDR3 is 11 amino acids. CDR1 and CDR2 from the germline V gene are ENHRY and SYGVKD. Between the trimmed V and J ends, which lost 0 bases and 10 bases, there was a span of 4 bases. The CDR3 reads CAISESQEQFV. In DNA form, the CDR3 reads TGTGCCATCAGTGAGTCCCAGGAGCAGTTCGTC.

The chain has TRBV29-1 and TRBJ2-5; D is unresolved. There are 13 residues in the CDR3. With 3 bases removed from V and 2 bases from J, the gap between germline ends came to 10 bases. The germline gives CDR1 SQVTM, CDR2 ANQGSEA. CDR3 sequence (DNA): TGCAGCGTTGAGGGTCGGATTCAAGAGACCCAGTACTTC. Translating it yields CSVEGRIQETQYF.

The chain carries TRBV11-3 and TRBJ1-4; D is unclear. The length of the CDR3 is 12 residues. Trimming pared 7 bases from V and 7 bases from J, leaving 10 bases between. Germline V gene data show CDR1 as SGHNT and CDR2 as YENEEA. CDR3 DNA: TGTGCCAGCAAGCAGGATAGTGAAAAACTGTTTTTT. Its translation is CASKQDSEKLFF.

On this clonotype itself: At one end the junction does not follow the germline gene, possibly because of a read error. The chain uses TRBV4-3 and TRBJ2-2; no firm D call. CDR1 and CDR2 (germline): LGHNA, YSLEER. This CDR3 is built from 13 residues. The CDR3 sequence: CASCQFRTGELFF. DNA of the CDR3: TGCGCCAGCTGCCAGTTTAGGACCGGGGAGCTGTTTTTT.

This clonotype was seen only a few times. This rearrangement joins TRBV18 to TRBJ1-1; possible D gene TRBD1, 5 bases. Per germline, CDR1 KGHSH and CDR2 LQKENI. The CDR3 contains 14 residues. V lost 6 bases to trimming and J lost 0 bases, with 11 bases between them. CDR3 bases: TGTGCCAGCTCCACCCAAGGGGTGAACACTGAAGCTTTCTTT. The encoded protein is CASSTQGVNTEAFF.

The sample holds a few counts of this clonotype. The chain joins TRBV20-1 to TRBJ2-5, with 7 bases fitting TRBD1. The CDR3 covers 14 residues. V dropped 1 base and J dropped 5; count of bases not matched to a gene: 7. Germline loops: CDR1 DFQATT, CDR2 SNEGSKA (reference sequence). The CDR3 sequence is CSARAGQMRETQYF. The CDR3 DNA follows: TGCAGTGCTAGAGCGGGACAGATGAGGGAGACCCAGTACTTC.

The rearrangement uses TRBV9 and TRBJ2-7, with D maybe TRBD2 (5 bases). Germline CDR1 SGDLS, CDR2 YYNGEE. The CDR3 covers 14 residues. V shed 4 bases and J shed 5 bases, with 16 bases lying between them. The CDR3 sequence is CASSPQSLANEQYF. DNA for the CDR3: TGTGCCAGCAGCCCTCAGAGTCTAGCAAACGAGCAGTACTTC.

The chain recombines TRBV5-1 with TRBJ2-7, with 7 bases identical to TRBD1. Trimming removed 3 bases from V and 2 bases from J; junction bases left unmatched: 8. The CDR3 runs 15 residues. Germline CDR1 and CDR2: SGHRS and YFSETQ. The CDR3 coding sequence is TGCGCCAGCAGCTCTCGGACAGGTTTAACCTACGAGCAGTACTTC. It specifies CASSSRTGLTYEQYF.

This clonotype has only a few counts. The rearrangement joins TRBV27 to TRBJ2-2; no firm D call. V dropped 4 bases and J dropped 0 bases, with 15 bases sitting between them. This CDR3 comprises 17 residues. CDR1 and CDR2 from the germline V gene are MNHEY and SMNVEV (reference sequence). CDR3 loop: CASSYRQTFANTGELFF. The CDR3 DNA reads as TGTGCCAGCAGTTATAGACAAACGTTCGCGAACACCGGGGAGCTGTTTTTT.

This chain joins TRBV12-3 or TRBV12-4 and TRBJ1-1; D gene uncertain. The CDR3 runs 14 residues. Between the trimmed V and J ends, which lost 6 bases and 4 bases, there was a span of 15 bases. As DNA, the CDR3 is TGTGCCAGCAGGGACCCAGAGGAGGGCACTGAAGCTTTCTTT. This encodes CASRDPEEGTEAFF.

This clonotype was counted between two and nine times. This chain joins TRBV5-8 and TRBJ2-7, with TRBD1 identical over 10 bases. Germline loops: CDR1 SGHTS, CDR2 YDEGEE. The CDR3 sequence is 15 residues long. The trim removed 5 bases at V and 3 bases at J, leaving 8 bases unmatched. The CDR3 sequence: CASSKVTGGHYEQYF. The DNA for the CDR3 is TGTGCCAGCAGTAAGGTGACAGGGGGCCACTACGAGCAGTACTTC.

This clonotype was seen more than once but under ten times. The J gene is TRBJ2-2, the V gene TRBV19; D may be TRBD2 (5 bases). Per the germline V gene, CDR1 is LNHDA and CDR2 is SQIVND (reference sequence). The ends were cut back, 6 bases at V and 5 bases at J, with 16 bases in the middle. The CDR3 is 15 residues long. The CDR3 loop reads CASRGFTPGTGELFF. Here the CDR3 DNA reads TGTGCCAGTAGGGGGTTTACCCCGGGGACCGGGGAGCTGTTTTTT.

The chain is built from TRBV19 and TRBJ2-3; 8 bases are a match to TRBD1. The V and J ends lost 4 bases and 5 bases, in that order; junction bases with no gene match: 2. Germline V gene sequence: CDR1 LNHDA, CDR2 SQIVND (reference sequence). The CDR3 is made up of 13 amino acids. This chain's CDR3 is CASSTGTGDTQYF. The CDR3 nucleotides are TGTGCCAGTAGTACGGGGACAGGAGATACGCAGTATTTT.